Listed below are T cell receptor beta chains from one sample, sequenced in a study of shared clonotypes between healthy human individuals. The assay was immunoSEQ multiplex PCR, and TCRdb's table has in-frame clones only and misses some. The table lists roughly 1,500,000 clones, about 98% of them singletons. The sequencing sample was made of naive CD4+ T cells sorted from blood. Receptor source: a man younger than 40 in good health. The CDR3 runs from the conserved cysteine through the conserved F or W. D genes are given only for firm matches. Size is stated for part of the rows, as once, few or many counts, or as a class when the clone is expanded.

cdr3_aa: CASIRGTGRTGELFF; cdr3_nt: TGCGCCAGCATCCGGGGGACAGGGAGGACCGGGGAGCTGTTTTTT; j_call: TRBJ2-2; d_call: TRBD1; clone_size: NA; v_call: TRBV5-1
cdr3_aa: CASSRLAGGLEQYF; cdr3_nt: TGTGCCAGCAGCCGACTAGCGGGAGGGTTGGAGCAGTACTTC; j_call: TRBJ2-7; d_call: TRBD2; clone_size: NA; v_call: TRBV11-2
cdr3_aa: CASSPNSLPTRGYTF; cdr3_nt: TGTGCCAGCAGCCCTAACTCTCTGCCGACGCGGGGCTACACCTTC; j_call: TRBJ1-2; d_call: NA; clone_size: NA; v_call: TRBV5-4
cdr3_aa: CASSLRDNPYNEQFF; cdr3_nt: TGTGCCAGCAGTTTAAGGGACAATCCGTACAATGAGCAGTTCTTC; j_call: TRBJ2-1; d_call: NA; clone_size: NA; v_call: TRBV27
cdr3_aa: CASKGLAELNIQYF; cdr3_nt: TGTGCCAGTAAGGGACTAGCGGAGTTAAACATTCAGTACTTC; j_call: TRBJ2-4; d_call: TRBD2; clone_size: NA; v_call: TRBV19
cdr3_aa: CASRDLTLHTQYF; cdr3_nt: TGTGCCAGCAGAGACCTGACCTTGCATACGCAGTATTTT; j_call: TRBJ2-3; d_call: NA; clone_size: NA; v_call: TRBV27
cdr3_aa: CASSPNGDEQYF; cdr3_nt: TGTGCTAGCAGCCCGAACGGGGACGAGCAGTACTTC; j_call: TRBJ2-7; d_call: NA; clone_size: NA; v_call: TRBV7-7
cdr3_aa: CAWVAGRTSGQSSYEQYF; cdr3_nt: TGTGCCTGGGTGGCTGGCAGGACTAGCGGTCAAAGCTCCTACGAGCAGTACTTC; j_call: TRBJ2-7; d_call: TRBD2; clone_size: NA; v_call: TRBV30
cdr3_aa: CASSPTGGPDPYEQYF; cdr3_nt: TGCGCCAGCAGCCCGACAGGGGGCCCCGACCCCTACGAGCAGTACTTC; j_call: TRBJ2-7; d_call: TRBD1; clone_size: NA; v_call: TRBV5-1
cdr3_aa: CAGTGAIRGYTF; cdr3_nt: TGTGCCGGGACAGGGGCGATACGGGGCTACACCTTC; j_call: TRBJ1-2; d_call: TRBD1; clone_size: NA; v_call: TRBV30
cdr3_aa: CASSGAGEDEQFF; cdr3_nt: TGTGCCAGCAGTGGGGCAGGGGAGGATGAGCAGTTCTTC; j_call: TRBJ2-1; d_call: NA; clone_size: NA; v_call: TRBV2
cdr3_aa: CASGPQREETQYF; cdr3_nt: TGTGCCAGCGGGCCACAGAGAGAAGAGACCCAGTACTTC; j_call: TRBJ2-5; d_call: NA; clone_size: NA; v_call: TRBV6-6
cdr3_aa: CASSRGRSGANVLTF; cdr3_nt: TGTGCCAGCAGCCGCGGGCGCTCTGGGGCCAACGTCCTGACTTTC; j_call: TRBJ2-6; d_call: NA; clone_size: NA; v_call: TRBV7-6
cdr3_aa: CSVGQGQGAKGYTF; cdr3_nt: TGCAGCGTTGGACAGGGACAGGGGGCGAAGGGCTACACCTTC; j_call: TRBJ1-2; d_call: TRBD1; clone_size: NA; v_call: TRBV29-1
cdr3_aa: CASNRETDGGTDTQYF; cdr3_nt: TGTGCCAGCAACCGGGAGACAGACGGGGGCACAGATACGCAGTATTTT; j_call: TRBJ2-3; d_call: NA; clone_size: once; v_call: TRBV6-6
cdr3_aa: CASSVSHGRTQETQYF; cdr3_nt: TGTGCCAGCAGCGTATCGCACGGACGCACCCAAGAGACCCAGTACTTC; j_call: TRBJ2-5; d_call: NA; clone_size: NA; v_call: TRBV9
cdr3_aa: CIIGGVSEQFF; cdr3_nt: TGCATAATAGGGGGGGTCTCTGAGCAGTTCTTC; j_call: TRBJ2-1; d_call: NA; clone_size: NA; v_call: TRBV29-1
cdr3_aa: CASSPLGGGNQPQHF; cdr3_nt: TGTGCCAGCTCACCCCTAGGCGGGGGCAATCAGCCCCAGCATTTT; j_call: TRBJ1-5; d_call: NA; clone_size: NA; v_call: TRBV18
cdr3_aa: CASSARAGTSGYNEQFF; cdr3_nt: TGTGCCAGCAGCGCTAGAGCCGGGACTAGCGGCTACAATGAGCAGTTCTTC; j_call: TRBJ2-1; d_call: TRBD2; clone_size: NA; v_call: TRBV7-7
cdr3_aa: CASSQEREGTQYF; cdr3_nt: TGCGCCAGCAGCCAAGAGCGGGAGGGGACCCAGTACTTC; j_call: TRBJ2-5; d_call: TRBD2; clone_size: NA; v_call: TRBV5-1
cdr3_aa: CASSISGTSREETQYF; cdr3_nt: TGTGCCAGTAGTATAAGCGGGACTTCGCGTGAAGAGACCCAGTACTTC; j_call: TRBJ2-5; d_call: TRBD2; clone_size: NA; v_call: TRBV19
cdr3_aa: CASRLAGGANIQYF; cdr3_nt: TGTGCCAGCAGACTAGCGGGAGGCGCAAACATTCAGTACTTC; j_call: TRBJ2-4; d_call: TRBD2; clone_size: NA; v_call: TRBV28
cdr3_aa: CASSQGRSPRDTQYF; cdr3_nt: TGTGCCAGCAGCCAGGGACGAAGCCCTCGCGATACGCAGTATTTT; j_call: TRBJ2-3; d_call: NA; clone_size: NA; v_call: TRBV11-3
cdr3_aa: CASRGDAGVNEQFF; cdr3_nt: TGTGCCAGCAGGGGTGACGCGGGGGTTAATGAGCAGTTCTTC; j_call: TRBJ2-1; d_call: TRBD2; clone_size: NA; v_call: TRBV2
cdr3_aa: CASSYSGTGHEQYF; cdr3_nt: TGTGCCAGCAGTTACTCAGGGACGGGCCACGAGCAGTACTTC; j_call: TRBJ2-7; d_call: NA; clone_size: NA; v_call: TRBV6-5
cdr3_aa: CASRGPGELFF; cdr3_nt: TGTGCCAGCAGGGGGCCCGGGGAGCTGTTTTTT; j_call: TRBJ2-2; d_call: NA; clone_size: NA; v_call: TRBV27
cdr3_aa: CASSAQAGITDTQYF; cdr3_nt: TGTGCCAGCAGCGCCCAAGCAGGGATCACAGATACGCAGTATTTT; j_call: TRBJ2-3; d_call: NA; clone_size: once; v_call: TRBV9
cdr3_aa: CASRGRGLKTEAFF; cdr3_nt: TGTGCCAGCAGGGGGAGGGGGCTTAAGACTGAAGCTTTCTTT; j_call: TRBJ1-1; d_call: TRBD1; clone_size: NA; v_call: TRBV27
cdr3_aa: CASTTNGSPGELFF; cdr3_nt: TGTGCCAGCACCACCAATGGTTCCCCCGGGGAGCTGTTTTTT; j_call: TRBJ2-2; d_call: NA; clone_size: NA; v_call: TRBV18
cdr3_aa: CAISDSGTGVGTGELFF; cdr3_nt: TGTGCCATCAGTGATTCCGGGACAGGGGTGGGCACCGGGGAGCTGTTTTTT; j_call: TRBJ2-2; d_call: TRBD1; clone_size: NA; v_call: TRBV10-3
cdr3_aa: CASSDHRLSRRQYF; cdr3_nt: TGTGCCAGCAGTGACCACAGACTTTCGAGACGGCAGTACTTC; j_call: TRBJ2-7; d_call: NA; clone_size: NA; v_call: TRBV6-4
cdr3_aa: CASSVEALFSGANVLTF; cdr3_nt: TGTGCCAGCAGCGTAGAGGCGCTGTTCTCTGGGGCCAACGTCCTGACTTTC; j_call: TRBJ2-6; d_call: NA; clone_size: NA; v_call: TRBV9
cdr3_aa: CASSFRGHQHF; cdr3_nt: TGTGCCAGCAGTTTCAGGGGGCACCAGCATTTT; j_call: TRBJ1-5; d_call: TRBD1; clone_size: NA; v_call: TRBV28
cdr3_aa: CASRPTSPYNEQFF; cdr3_nt: TGTGCCAGCAGACCCACTAGCCCCTACAATGAGCAGTTCTTC; j_call: TRBJ2-1; d_call: NA; clone_size: NA; v_call: TRBV27
cdr3_aa: CASTGGAVLETQYF; cdr3_nt: TGCGCCAGCACTGGGGGGGCGGTATTGGAGACCCAGTACTTC; j_call: TRBJ2-5; d_call: NA; clone_size: NA; v_call: TRBV5-1